This TCR beta chain was sequenced in a study of Graves' ophthalmopathy and Graves' hyperthyroidism. Hyperthyroidism patients, aged 18 to 65, were newly diagnosed, under 2 months' duration. Exclusion criteria comprised other autoimmune diseases, uncontrolled infections, pregnancy or lactation in patients. Physicians reached a diagnosis by relying on clinical symptoms, serum thyroxine, TRAb, thyroid ultrasound and orbital computed tomography. Study results and caveats: The model reached approximately 71% sensitivity and about 73% specificity for predicting ophthalmopathy progression.

Concerning this clonotype itself: Its target is unknown. A much larger clone sits a single nucleotide away, making a read error possible.

Amplification of TCR beta CDR3 regions used RNA transcripts. Second-round multiplex PCR came after first-round RT-PCR with HTBI primers. TCRdb itself ran the multiplex PCR reads through MiXCR, one entry per CDR3 protein. Of about 1.1 million distinct CDR3 sequences detected, 35% to 40% appear once; the ten largest clones hold roughly 11%. V was clipped by 4 bases and J by 4 bases, with 19 bases between them. The CDR3 is made up of 16 amino acids. Looked up from germline, CDR1 is SQVTM and CDR2 is ANQGSEA. The sequence was collected from an adult man with Graves' hyperthyroidism. V usage is TRBV29-1 and J usage is TRBJ1-4, with D tentatively TRBD1 (5 bases). Input material: peripheral blood or thyroid tissue (not recorded which). The CDR3 spells CSVGDGTGLINEKLFF. CDR3 bases: TGCAGCGTTGGAGATGGAACAGGCCTTATTAATGAAAAACTGTTTTTT.